This TCR beta chain was found in a study of cytomegalovirus exposure and HLA in healthy donors. V lost 6 bases, J lost 7 bases, and 7 bases lay in between. CDR1 is KGHSH, CDR2 LQKENI, per germline. This CDR3 is 12 amino acids long. Points from the study as a whole: Immune exposure information comprised only CMV serostatus.

This clone was counted only a few times. Antigen specificity is unknown. The study ran its PCR with 60 Vbeta and 13 Jbeta primers. Data came from immunoSEQ multiplex PCR; TCRdb stores just in-frame clones and leaves some out. The sample lists hundreds of thousands of clones, 75% to 85% occurring once. The J gene is TRBJ1-6, the V gene TRBV18; no clear D gene. This receptor was identified in an older woman in good health and CMV-seropositive. The sequencing input was PBMCs. The CDR3 protein is CASSGGNSPLHF. CDR3 in DNA: TGTGCCAGCTCCGGCGGAAATTCACCCCTCCACTTT. Based on the CDR3 plus reference TRBV18 and TRBJ1-6, the full variable domain is NAGVMQNPRHLVRRRGQEARLRCSPMKGHSHVYWYRQLPEEGLKFMVYLQKENIIDESGMPKERFSAEFPKEGPSILRIQQVVRGDSAAYFCASSGGNSPLHFGNGTRLTVT.